These T cell receptor beta chains were read from a single sample in a study of T cells in tuberculosis. Libraries were prepared by immunoSEQ multiplex PCR; TCRdb keeps only in-frame clonotypes and omits some of them. The sample shows 29,000 or so clones, 92% of them seen only once. Sample: PBMCs, taken at tuberculosis diagnosis. The receptors stem from an adult with tuberculosis. CDR3s include the opening cysteine and the closing phenylalanine or tryptophan. Fields, in order: clone size, J gene, D gene, V gene, CDR3 DNA, CDR3 protein. D genes are given only for firm matches. Only some rows state a clone size, as once, few, many or a class for expanded clones.

clone_size: .
j_call: TRBJ2-1
d_call: TRBD2
v_call: TRBV6-6
cdr3_nt: TGTGCCAGCAGCCAAACTAGCGGGAAGTTTTATGAGCAGTTCTTC
cdr3_aa: CASSQTSGKFYEQFF

clone_size: .
j_call: TRBJ1-1
d_call: .
v_call: TRBV10-3
cdr3_nt: TGTGCCATCAGCCCAGGGGACACTGAAGCTTTCTTT
cdr3_aa: CAISPGDTEAFF

clone_size: .
j_call: TRBJ2-5
d_call: TRBD1
v_call: TRBV6-5
cdr3_nt: TGTGCCAGCAGCCGTCGACAGGGACAAGAGACCCAGTACTTC
cdr3_aa: CASSRRQGQETQYF

clone_size: few
j_call: TRBJ2-1
d_call: .
v_call: TRBV4-1
cdr3_nt: TGCGCCAGCAGCCAAGAGGGTAACGGGAAAATGCGGGCTGAGCAGTTCTTC
cdr3_aa: CASSQEGNGKMRAEQFF

clone_size: once
j_call: TRBJ1-1
d_call: TRBD1
v_call: TRBV4-2
cdr3_nt: TGTGCCAGCAGTCAGGCCGGGACAGGGGGCACTGAAGCTTTCTTT
cdr3_aa: CASSQAGTGGTEAFF

clone_size: .
j_call: TRBJ2-1
d_call: TRBD2
v_call: TRBV7-8
cdr3_nt: TGTGCCAGCAGCTTAGAAGCGGGAGACAATGAGCAGTTCTTC
cdr3_aa: CASSLEAGDNEQFF

clone_size: .
j_call: TRBJ2-1
d_call: .
v_call: TRBV9
cdr3_nt: TGTGCCAGCAGCGTGGCGGGCCACAATGAGCAGTTCTTC
cdr3_aa: CASSVAGHNEQFF

clone_size: .
j_call: TRBJ2-7
d_call: TRBD2
v_call: TRBV2
cdr3_nt: TGTGCCAGCAGTGAACGGTGGCGGGAGGCCCACTACGAGCAGTACTTC
cdr3_aa: CASSERWREAHYEQYF

clone_size: few
j_call: TRBJ1-5
d_call: .
v_call: TRBV2
cdr3_nt: TGTGCCAGCAGTGAAAGTGGCCGAGGGAGGCAGCCCCAGCATTTT
cdr3_aa: CASSESGRGRQPQHF

clone_size: .
j_call: TRBJ2-5
d_call: TRBD2
v_call: TRBV6-1
cdr3_nt: TGTGCCAGCAGTGAAGCGGGAGGGACAGAGACCCAGTACTTC
cdr3_aa: CASSEAGGTETQYF

clone_size: .
j_call: TRBJ2-7
d_call: .
v_call: TRBV18
cdr3_nt: TGTGCCAGCTCACCCACGGGAGCGAGTTACGAGCAGTACTTC
cdr3_aa: CASSPTGASYEQYF

clone_size: .
j_call: TRBJ1-5
d_call: TRBD1
v_call: TRBV6-5
cdr3_nt: TGTGCCAGCAGCCCCCAGGGGGCCGCGAATCAGCCCCAGCATTTT
cdr3_aa: CASSPQGAANQPQHF

clone_size: .
j_call: TRBJ2-7
d_call: TRBD2
v_call: TRBV19
cdr3_nt: TGTGCCAGTAAAATGGGACTAGCGGGAGTTGAGCAGTACTTC
cdr3_aa: CASKMGLAGVEQYF

clone_size: .
j_call: TRBJ2-3
d_call: TRBD1
v_call: TRBV2
cdr3_nt: TGTGCCAGCAGGAAGACAGGGGGACGCACAGATACGCAGTATTTT
cdr3_aa: CASRKTGGRTDTQYF

clone_size: .
j_call: TRBJ1-2
d_call: TRBD1
v_call: TRBV25-1
cdr3_nt: TGTGCCAGCAGTGAATCAGGGGGTTCTGATGGCTACACCTTC
cdr3_aa: CASSESGGSDGYTF

clone_size: .
j_call: TRBJ2-1
d_call: TRBD2
v_call: TRBV19
cdr3_nt: TGTGCCAGTACCCCTAGCGGAGGGAGGGCGGGCAATGAGCAGTTCTTC
cdr3_aa: CASTPSGGRAGNEQFF

clone_size: .
j_call: TRBJ2-1
d_call: .
v_call: TRBV7-2
cdr3_nt: TGTGCCAGCAGCTTAGGCCAGGGGAGTAGAAATGAGCAGTTCTTC
cdr3_aa: CASSLGQGSRNEQFF

clone_size: .
j_call: TRBJ1-5
d_call: .
v_call: TRBV28
cdr3_nt: TGTGCCAGCAGAACGGCGGGAGGGACTAATCAGCCCCAGCATTTT
cdr3_aa: CASRTAGGTNQPQHF

clone_size: .
j_call: TRBJ1-3
d_call: .
v_call: TRBV30
cdr3_nt: TGTGCTGGTGGGCAGGGGACCTCTGGAAACACCATATATTTT
cdr3_aa: CAGGQGTSGNTIYF

clone_size: .
j_call: TRBJ1-2
d_call: .
v_call: TRBV19
cdr3_nt: TGTGCCAGTAAGGCCGGGGTAGTGGACTATGGCTACACCTTC
cdr3_aa: CASKAGVVDYGYTF

clone_size: .
j_call: TRBJ2-2
d_call: .
v_call: TRBV11-1
cdr3_nt: TGTGCCAGCAGCTTCCCTCCAGAAACCGGGGAGCTGTTTTTT
cdr3_aa: CASSFPPETGELFF

clone_size: .
j_call: TRBJ2-1
d_call: TRBD1
v_call: TRBV5-1
cdr3_nt: TGCGCCAGCAGCCCTAGGACAGGGGGTGGCGGTGAGCAGTTCTTC
cdr3_aa: CASSPRTGGGGEQFF

clone_size: .
j_call: TRBJ1-1
d_call: TRBD1
v_call: TRBV2
cdr3_nt: TGTGCCAGCAGTGACCTCCGGGACAGCGCTGAAGCTTTCTTT
cdr3_aa: CASSDLRDSAEAFF

clone_size: once
j_call: TRBJ2-5
d_call: TRBD1
v_call: TRBV5-6
cdr3_nt: TGTGCCACCCAAGGAAGGACAGGCCCAAGTTGGACCCAGTACTTC
cdr3_aa: CATQGRTGPSWTQYF

clone_size: .
j_call: TRBJ2-3
d_call: .
v_call: TRBV7-9
cdr3_nt: TGTGCCAGCAGCTTCGACGGGAAGGCAGATACGCAGTATTTT
cdr3_aa: CASSFDGKADTQYF

clone_size: .
j_call: TRBJ2-1
d_call: .
v_call: TRBV2
cdr3_nt: TGTGCCAGCGATAGCTCCTACAATGAGCAGTTCTTC
cdr3_aa: CASDSSYNEQFF

clone_size: .
j_call: TRBJ1-6
d_call: .
v_call: TRBV2
cdr3_nt: TGTGCCAGCAGTGGTCGGGGTAATTCACCCCTCCACTTT
cdr3_aa: CASSGRGNSPLHF

clone_size: .
j_call: TRBJ2-3
d_call: TRBD1
v_call: TRBV18
cdr3_nt: TGTGCCAGCTCGCCTTCTACAGGGGCAGATACGCAGTATTTT
cdr3_aa: CASSPSTGADTQYF

clone_size: .
j_call: TRBJ2-7
d_call: TRBD1
v_call: TRBV2
cdr3_nt: TGTGCCAGCACGACAGGGCCCTACGAGCAGTACTTC
cdr3_aa: CASTTGPYEQYF

clone_size: .
j_call: TRBJ2-1
d_call: TRBD1
v_call: TRBV2
cdr3_nt: TGTGCCAGCAGCCGGGACAGGCTCAATGAGCAGTTCTTC
cdr3_aa: CASSRDRLNEQFF

clone_size: .
j_call: TRBJ1-3
d_call: TRBD1
v_call: TRBV11-2
cdr3_nt: TGTGCCAGCAGCTTAGCCCCAGGGGGACCTGGAAACACCATATATTTT
cdr3_aa: CASSLAPGGPGNTIYF

clone_size: .
j_call: TRBJ1-2
d_call: .
v_call: TRBV5-1
cdr3_nt: TGCGCCAGCAGCTCCTGGGGGCGGGACTATGGCTACACCTTC
cdr3_aa: CASSSWGRDYGYTF

clone_size: .
j_call: TRBJ2-1
d_call: .
v_call: TRBV6-6
cdr3_nt: TGTGCCAGCAGTTACTCACAGGCTTACAATGAGCAGTTCTTC
cdr3_aa: CASSYSQAYNEQFF

clone_size: .
j_call: TRBJ1-1
d_call: .
v_call: TRBV10-3
cdr3_nt: TGTGCCATCAGAGACAGACAGAACACTGAAGCTTTCTTT
cdr3_aa: CAIRDRQNTEAFF

clone_size: .
j_call: TRBJ1-5
d_call: TRBD1
v_call: TRBV9
cdr3_nt: TGTGCCAGCAGTTCCGGGACAGGGTTCCAGCCCCAGCATTTT
cdr3_aa: CASSSGTGFQPQHF

clone_size: .
j_call: TRBJ2-3
d_call: TRBD2
v_call: TRBV7-3
cdr3_nt: TGTGCCAGCAGCTTACGGGCTAGCGGGGGCCCATCGTATAGCACAGATACGCAGTATTTT
cdr3_aa: CASSLRASGGPSYSTDTQYF

clone_size: .
j_call: TRBJ2-2
d_call: .
v_call: TRBV2
cdr3_nt: TGTGCCAGCATGAATAGGGGGAACACCGGGGAGCTGTTTTTT
cdr3_aa: CASMNRGNTGELFF

clone_size: .
j_call: TRBJ2-7
d_call: TRBD1
v_call: TRBV6-5
cdr3_nt: TGTGCCAGCAGTCCCCGGGACAGCCCTTCCTACGAGCAGTACTTC
cdr3_aa: CASSPRDSPSYEQYF

clone_size: .
j_call: TRBJ2-3
d_call: TRBD2
v_call: TRBV6-5
cdr3_nt: TGTGCCAGCAGTTCGGGCGGGGGGGCAAATACGCAGTATTTT
cdr3_aa: CASSSGGGANTQYF

clone_size: .
j_call: TRBJ1-1
d_call: .
v_call: TRBV7-8
cdr3_nt: TGTGCCAGCAGCTTACCTCGCTACCTTAGTGCCACTGAAGCTTTCTTT
cdr3_aa: CASSLPRYLSATEAFF

clone_size: .
j_call: TRBJ1-4
d_call: .
v_call: TRBV23-1
cdr3_nt: TGCGCCAGCAGTCAATCGAAGGAAGGAGAGGGTGAAAAACTGTTTTTT
cdr3_aa: CASSQSKEGEGEKLFF

clone_size: once
j_call: TRBJ2-5
d_call: TRBD1
v_call: TRBV28
cdr3_nt: TGTGCCAGCAGTCCCCCGCCGGGACAGGGGGTACAGACCCAGTACTTC
cdr3_aa: CASSPPPGQGVQTQYF

clone_size: .
j_call: TRBJ1-2
d_call: .
v_call: TRBV4-3
cdr3_nt: TGCGCCAGCAGCCAAGATGAACGAGCTAACTATGGCTACACCTTC
cdr3_aa: CASSQDERANYGYTF

clone_size: .
j_call: TRBJ1-2
d_call: .
v_call: TRBV15
cdr3_nt: TGTGCCACCAGCGGGGCCCTCTCTAAAGGCTACACCTTC
cdr3_aa: CATSGALSKGYTF

clone_size: .
j_call: TRBJ1-2
d_call: .
v_call: TRBV28
cdr3_nt: TGTGCCAGCAGTTTCGGTTCCATATATGGCTACACCTTC
cdr3_aa: CASSFGSIYGYTF

clone_size: .
j_call: TRBJ2-2
d_call: TRBD2
v_call: TRBV7-2
cdr3_nt: TGTGCCAGCACTCGGGGGGGCTATACCATTACGAACACCGGGGAGCTGTTTTTT
cdr3_aa: CASTRGGYTITNTGELFF

clone_size: .
j_call: TRBJ2-7
d_call: TRBD1
v_call: TRBV19
cdr3_nt: TGTGCCAGTAGTATGAGGACAGGGGGAGGCTACGAGCAGTACTTC
cdr3_aa: CASSMRTGGGYEQYF

clone_size: .
j_call: TRBJ2-1
d_call: .
v_call: TRBV4-1
cdr3_nt: TGCGCCAGCAAACCGGGTCTGAACAATGAGCAGTTCTTC
cdr3_aa: CASKPGLNNEQFF

clone_size: .
j_call: TRBJ1-6
d_call: .
v_call: TRBV2
cdr3_nt: TGTGCCACCGATTATGGGGCCAATTCACCCCTCCACTTT
cdr3_aa: CATDYGANSPLHF